This T cell receptor beta chain was obtained from a study of cytomegalovirus exposure and HLA in healthy donors. Study-level results: Researchers counted some 150 TCR beta chains as cytomegalovirus-associated. Equally common other TCR beta chains were less clonally expanded than HLA-associated ones, a later analysis found.

The PCR had 60 Vbeta and 13 Jbeta primers. Produced via immunoSEQ multiplex PCR; TCRdb's table is partial and in-frame only. The table includes approximately 170,000 clones, 70% to 80% detected once. On this clone: The antigen is not known.

Between the trimmed V and J ends, which lost 5 bases and 0 bases, there was a span of 14 bases. Germline values: CDR1 SGHTA, CDR2 FQGNSA. The CDR3 runs 16 residues. The material sequenced was PBMCs. This receptor was obtained from a man aged 40-55 years in good health and CMV-seronegative. The chain combines TRBV7-2 with TRBJ2-1; perhaps TRBD2 as D (6 bases). The CDR3 sequence is CASSKDYPLSYNEQFF. The CDR3 region has the DNA TGTGCCAGCAGCAAGGACTACCCCCTCTCCTACAATGAGCAGTTCTTC.